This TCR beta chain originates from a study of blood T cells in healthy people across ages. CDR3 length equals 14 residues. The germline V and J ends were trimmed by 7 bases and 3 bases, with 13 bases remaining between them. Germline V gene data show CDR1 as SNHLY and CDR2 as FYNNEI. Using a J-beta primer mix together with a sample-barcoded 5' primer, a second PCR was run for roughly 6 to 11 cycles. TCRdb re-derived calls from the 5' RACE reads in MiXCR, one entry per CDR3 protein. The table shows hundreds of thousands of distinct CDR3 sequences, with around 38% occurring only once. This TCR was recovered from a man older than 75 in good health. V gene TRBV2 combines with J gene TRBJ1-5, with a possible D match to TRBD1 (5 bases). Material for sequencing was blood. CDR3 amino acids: CASTLLGANQPQHF. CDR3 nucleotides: TGTGCCAGCACCCTTTTAGGGGCCAATCAGCCCCAGCATTTT.